These 29 T cell receptor beta chains were sequenced from one sample in a study of T cell responses to AZD1222 COVID-19 vaccine. Sequencing used immunoSEQ multiplex PCR; TCRdb keeps in-frame clones, though not all of them. The table shows 100,000 to 150,000 clones, with about nine tenths occurring only once. This specimen consisted of peripheral blood, obtained on day 0 of AZD1222 vaccination. The receptors shown here come from an adult in good health.

The genes are TRBV5-1 and TRBJ1-1, with a possible D match to TRBD1 (5 bases). Deletions cut 2 bases from V and 5 bases from J, with 10 bases between. The length of the CDR3 is 13 residues. CDR1 and CDR2 from the germline V gene are SGHRS and YFSETQ. The CDR3 DNA reads as TGCGCCAGCAGCTTTAATGGGGGTACTGAAGCTTTCTTT. As protein: CASSFNGGTEAFF. Complete variable domain (other parts from reference TRBV5-1 and TRBJ1-1): KAGVTQTPRYLIKTRGQQVTLSCSPISGHRSVSWYQQTPGQGLQFLFEYFSETQRNKGNFPGRFSGRQFSNSRSEMNVSTLELGDSALYLCASSFNGGTEAFFGQGTRLTVV.

This rearrangement joins TRBV27 to TRBJ2-3; D tentatively fits TRBD1 or TRBD2 (5 bases each). Germline values: CDR1 MNHEY, CDR2 SMNVEV (reference sequence). There are 17 residues in the CDR3. Trimming left V 7 bases short and J 0 bases short, with 20 bases between. CDR3 loop: CASNTLGTPSSTDTQYF. The CDR3 nucleotides are TGTGCCAGCAACACTTTGGGGACCCCGTCTAGCACAGATACGCAGTATTTT.

The genes are TRBV3-1 (or the pseudogene TRBV3-2) and TRBJ2-4, with TRBD1 as a possible D gene (6 bases). The V and J ends lost 4 bases and 7 bases respectively, with 11 bases between them. The CDR3 extends over 13 amino acids. Looked up from germline, CDR1 is LGHDT and CDR2 is YNNKEL (reference sequence). The CDR3 protein is CASSLSGGNIQYF. The CDR3 nucleotides are TGTGCCAGCAGCCTCTCTGGGGGCAACATTCAGTACTTC.

V usage is TRBV5-4 and J usage is TRBJ2-3; 7 bases align to TRBD1. Trimming cost V 0 bases and J 1 base; bases outside gene matches: 2. The CDR3 extends over 15 amino acids. Germline V gene lookup returns CDR1 SGHNT and CDR2 YYREEE (reference sequence). Here the CDR3 reads CASSLGQGRTDTQYF. DNA for the CDR3: TGTGCCAGCAGCTTGGGACAGGGACGCACAGATACGCAGTATTTT. Full variable domain (rest looked up from reference TRBV5-4 and TRBJ2-3): ETGVTQSPTHLIKTRGQQVTLRCSSQSGHNTVSWYQQALGQGPQFIFQYYREEENGRGNFPPRFSGLQFPNYSSELNVNALELDDSALYLCASSLGQGRTDTQYFGPGTRLTVL.

In this sample, this clone turned up a few times. The chain recombines TRBV5-1 with TRBJ2-7, with D tentatively TRBD1 or TRBD2 (5 bases each). CDR1 is SGHRS, CDR2 YFSETQ, per germline. This CDR3 comprises 15 residues. V lost 0 bases to trimming and J lost 2 bases, with 12 bases between them. Here the CDR3 reads CASSLEWDATYEQYF. The DNA of the CDR3 is TGCGCCAGCAGCTTGGAGTGGGACGCGACCTACGAGCAGTACTTC.

The V and J genes are TRBV5-1 and TRBJ1-4; D is perhaps TRBD1 (6 bases). Deletions cut 4 bases from V and 3 bases from J, with 16 bases between. This CDR3 is built from 16 residues. Germline loops: CDR1 SGHRS, CDR2 YFSETQ. CDR3 residues: CASSPGAAGANEKLFF. The CDR3 nucleotides read TGCGCCAGCAGCCCGGGGGCTGCGGGTGCTAATGAAAAACTGTTTTTT.

In this sample, this clone turned up once. V is TRBV9 and J is TRBJ1-1; D is ambiguous. Trimming removed 3 bases from V and 3 bases from J, with 18 bases in between. Germline CDR1 is SGDLS and CDR2 is YYNGEE. This CDR3 region has 16 residues. The CDR3 nucleotides are TGTGCCAGCAGCGCCTTTGGGTCGAACTATGACACTGAAGCTTTCTTT. Residues: CASSAFGSNYDTEAFF.

The chain uses TRBV30 and TRBJ1-3; D call uncertain. The CDR3 spans 12 residues. CDR1 is GTSNPN, CDR2 SVGIG, per germline (reference sequence). V was pared by 8 bases and J by 2 bases, with 10 bases between. In DNA, the CDR3 is TGTGCCGCCTACACCCCTGGAAACACCATATATTTT. This codes for CAAYTPGNTIYF.

The table lists this clone with a few counts. V gene TRBV7-3 combines with J gene TRBJ2-2; no reliable D call. Germline CDR1 reads SGHTA; CDR2 reads FQGTGA. Deletions cut 5 bases from V and 1 base from J, with 8 bases between. The length of the CDR3 is 14 residues. The CDR3 DNA reads TGTGCCAGCAGCGCTCCATGGAACACCGGGGAGCTGTTTTTT. Translated, it gives CASSAPWNTGELFF. Using reference TRBV7-3 and TRBJ2-2 for the parts outside the CDR3, the full variable domain is GAGVSQTPSNKVTEKGKYVELRCDPISGHTALYWYRQSLGQGPEFLIYFQGTGAADDSGLPNDRFFAVRPEGSVSTLKIQRTERGDSAVYLCASSAPWNTGELFFGEGSRLTVL.

The J gene is TRBJ2-3, the V gene TRBV9; D call uncertain. Germline V gene data show CDR1 as SGDLS and CDR2 as YYNGEE. The CDR3 extends over 13 amino acids. V was trimmed by 4 bases and J by 6 bases, leaving 12 bases between them. This chain's CDR3 is CASSSTTWDTQYF. In DNA, the CDR3 is TGTGCCAGCAGCTCCACGACCTGGGATACGCAGTATTTT.

The gene calls are TRBV27 and TRBJ1-6; D call uncertain. The CDR3 totals 17 residues. The V gene lost 5 bases and the J gene lost 2 bases, with 16 bases spanning the gap. CDR1 is MNHEY and CDR2 is SMNVEV in the germline V gene (reference sequence). CDR3 in DNA: TGTGCCAGCAGTCCTTACAGCCCCGGGACCTATAATTCACCCCTCCACTTT. Translation gives CASSPYSPGTYNSPLHF.

The J gene is TRBJ1-1, the V gene TRBV19, with D maybe TRBD1 (5 bases). V was trimmed by 7 bases and J by 4 bases, leaving 7 bases between them. Germline V lookup: CDR1 LNHDA, CDR2 SQIVND (reference sequence). The CDR3 sequence is 11 residues long. The CDR3 here is CASKGFTEAFF. In DNA, the CDR3 is TGTGCCAGTAAGGGGTTCACTGAAGCTTTCTTT.

This rearrangement joins TRBV5-1 to TRBJ1-5; no reliable D call. CDR1 is SGHRS and CDR2 is YFSETQ in the germline V gene. This CDR3 is 13 amino acids long. V gave up 4 bases and J gave up 2 bases, with 7 bases separating them. The CDR3 is CASSRDGNQPQHF. The CDR3 region has the DNA TGCGCCAGCAGCCGCGACGGCAATCAGCCCCAGCATTTT.

In its sample, this clone was seen a few times. The rearrangement uses TRBV5-1 and TRBJ2-7; D tentatively reads TRBD1 or TRBD2 (5 bases each). This CDR3 spans 12 amino acids. V gave up 4 bases and J gave up 7 bases, with 12 bases separating them. Germline CDR1 reads SGHRS; CDR2 reads YFSETQ. CDR3 sequence: CASSQDEGEQYF. The CDR3 DNA sequence: TGCGCCAGCAGCCAGGACGAGGGGGAGCAGTACTTC. Full variable domain (rest looked up from reference TRBV5-1 and TRBJ2-7): KAGVTQTPRYLIKTRGQQVTLSCSPISGHRSVSWYQQTPGQGLQFLFEYFSETQRNKGNFPGRFSGRQFSNSRSEMNVSTLELGDSALYLCASSQDEGEQYFGPGTRLTVT.

CDR3 coding DNA: TGTGCCAGCAGTGAAGTGACAGGGGGCCTAGAGACCCAGTACTTC. It is translated as CASSEVTGGLETQYF. The chain combines TRBV2 with TRBJ2-5; 10 bases align to TRBD1. This CDR3 has 15 amino acids. V shed 1 base and J 4 bases; nucleotides not matched to a gene: 3. Germline V gives CDR1 SNHLY, CDR2 FYNNEI. Supplemented by reference TRBV2 and TRBJ2-5, the full variable domain reads EPEVTQTPSHQVTQMGQEVILRCVPISNHLYFYWYRQILGQKVEFLVSFYNNEISEKSEIFDDQFSVERPDGSNFTLKIRSTKLEDSAMYFCASSEVTGGLETQYFGPGTRLLVL.

In its sample, this clone was seen a few times. The gene calls are TRBV7-3 and TRBJ1-5; D ambiguous. Germline loops: CDR1 SGHTA, CDR2 FQGTGA. The CDR3 covers 13 residues. V was trimmed by 3 bases and J by 3 bases, leaving 6 bases between them. CDR3 coding DNA: TGTGCCAGCAGCTTGGGAGTCAATCAGCCCCAGCATTTT. Amino acids: CASSLGVNQPQHF.

J is TRBJ1-6 and V is TRBV27; 7 bases align to TRBD1. The CDR3 has 16 residues. Germline V lookup: CDR1 MNHEY, CDR2 SMNVEV (reference sequence). V was pared by 6 bases and J by 3 bases, with 8 bases of the junction left unmatched. The CDR3 spells CASSETGTNYNSPLHF. Here the CDR3 DNA reads TGTGCCAGCAGCGAGACAGGGACCAACTATAATTCACCCCTCCACTTT.

The chain employs TRBV4-1 and TRBJ2-1; TRBD2 might be the D (6 bases). Germline CDR1 and CDR2: MGHRA and YSYEKL. The CDR3 runs 16 residues. V was shortened by 1 base and J by 6 bases, with 16 bases between the two germline ends. CDR3 nucleotides: TGCGCCAGCAGCCAAGCCGCGGGCGGGGTGGGCAATGAGCAGTTCTTC. Translated: CASSQAAGGVGNEQFF.

The sample holds one count of this clone. The rearrangement joins TRBV27 to TRBJ1-2; D is unclear. The germline V and J ends were trimmed by 7 bases and 6 bases, with 15 bases remaining between them. The germline gives CDR1 MNHEY, CDR2 SMNVEV (reference sequence). The CDR3 length is 13 residues. CDR3 protein: CASKRERSDGYTF. The CDR3, as DNA: TGTGCCAGCAAAAGGGAGAGGAGTGATGGCTACACCTTC.

This rearrangement joins TRBV28 to TRBJ2-7, with unresolved D. The CDR3 runs to 12 residues. Germline V gene data show CDR1 as MDHEN and CDR2 as SYDVKM. With 5 bases removed from V and 4 bases from J, the gap between germline ends came to 9 bases. The CDR3 DNA is TGTGCCAGCAGTCCCGTCGCATACGAGCAGTACTTC. Translating gives CASSPVAYEQYF.

The rearrangement joins TRBV7-3 to TRBJ2-3, with 15 bases matching TRBD2. The CDR3 is made up of 17 amino acids. Trimming removed 3 bases from V and 3 bases from J; junction bases left unmatched: 4. The V gene's germline CDR1 is SGHTA and CDR2 FQGTGA. CDR3 DNA: TGTGCCAGCAGCTTGGGACTAGCGGGGGGTCCAACAGATACGCAGTATTTT. Translation: CASSLGLAGGPTDTQYF.

The chain employs TRBV11-2 and TRBJ2-7; D might be TRBD1 (5 bases). V shed 1 base and J shed 2 bases, with 12 bases lying between them. The CDR3 has 15 amino acids. CDR1 is SGHAT, CDR2 FQNNGV, per germline. CDR3 bases: TGTGCCAGCAGCTTAGTGCCAGGGATAACCTACGAGCAGTACTTC. Encoded protein: CASSLVPGITYEQYF.

This clone was found once. The V call is TRBV28, the J call TRBJ2-1, with unresolved D. Germline CDR1 is MDHEN and CDR2 is SYDVKM. Trimming took off 6 bases at V and 8 bases at J, with 23 bases between the two ends. This CDR3 has 16 amino acids. The DNA for the CDR3 is TGTGCCAGCAGCCCCAGTGGAGTTCGAGTTGCGGATGAGCAGTTCTTC. Protein product: CASSPSGVRVADEQFF.

The chain joins TRBV7-8 to TRBJ1-4; 8 bases are shared with TRBD1. V lost 4 bases and J lost 8; bases outside the gene matches: 6. CDR3 size: 14 residues. Germline CDR1 is SGHVS and CDR2 is FQNEAQ. CDR3 coding DNA: TGTGCCAGCAGCTACCAACAGGGGGTAGAAAAACTGTTTTTT. As protein: CASSYQQGVEKLFF.

This clone was recorded only once. This chain connects TRBV29-1 to TRBJ1-1; 7 nucleotides line up with TRBD1. CDR1 is SQVTM, CDR2 ANQGSEA, per germline. The V segment lost 6 bases and the J segment 3 bases; nucleotides outside the gene matches: 10. The CDR3 spans 14 residues. The CDR3 coding sequence is TGCAGCGTGGCTAACAGGGGATGGCACACTGAAGCTTTCTTT. Residues: CSVANRGWHTEAFF.

The CDR3 DNA is TGCGCCAGCAGCCAAACAGGGCTTGAAGCTTTCTTT. This gives the protein CASSQTGLEAFF. This rearrangement joins TRBV4-1 to TRBJ1-1; D perhaps matches TRBD1 (6 bases). This CDR3 is built from 12 residues. Trimming shortened V by 2 bases and J by 7 bases, and 8 bases separated the two germline ends. In germline, CDR1 is MGHRA, CDR2 YSYEKL.

This clone was detected only once. The chain recombines TRBV9 with TRBJ2-5; no clear D. The V gene lost 3 bases and the J gene lost 5 bases, with 23 bases spanning the gap. Germline V CDR1 and CDR2: SGDLS, YYNGEE. The length of the CDR3 is 17 residues. CDR3 in amino acids: CASSAPPGRRDAETQYF. The DNA of the CDR3 is TGTGCCAGCAGCGCCCCGCCGGGCAGGAGAGATGCGGAGACCCAGTACTTC.

This chain connects TRBV4-3 to TRBJ1-1; possible D gene TRBD1, 5 bases. Germline V lookup: CDR1 LGHNA, CDR2 YSLEER. This CDR3 spans 14 amino acids. V lost 4 bases and J lost 0, with 9 bases in between. This CDR3 is CASSPQGMNTEAFF. The CDR3 region has the DNA TGCGCCAGCAGCCCGCAGGGCATGAACACTGAAGCTTTCTTT.

V and J are TRBV2 and TRBJ1-4; TRBD1 might be the D (6 bases). Germline loops: CDR1 SNHLY, CDR2 FYNNEI. V was clipped by 1 base and J by 15 bases, with 18 bases between them. The CDR3 runs to 14 residues. CDR3 sequence: CASSEERQVGPLFF. DNA of the CDR3: TGTGCCAGCAGTGAAGAGAGACAGGTTGGCCCCTTGTTTTTT. The full variable domain, its missing parts supplied by reference TRBV2 and TRBJ1-4, is EPEVTQTPSHQVTQMGQEVILRCVPISNHLYFYWYRQILGQKVEFLVSFYNNEISEKSEIFDDQFSVERPDGSNFTLKIRSTKLEDSAMYFCASSEERQVGPLFFGSGTQLSVL.